This T cell receptor (beta chain) is drawn from a study of blood T cell repertoires in COVID-19. The repertoire was sequenced with immunoSEQ multiplex PCR; TCRdb's copy has only in-frame clones and lacks some. Of over 250,000 clones detected, around 91% appear once; the ten largest clones hold 2% to 3%. Researchers sorted participants into cohorts using their self-reported clinical history. CDR1 and CDR2 (germline): SGHTS, YDEGEE. CDR3 length: 15 residues. The junction had 6 bases not matched to a gene; V was cut back by 4 bases and J by 0 bases. The chain carries TRBV5-8 and TRBJ1-2; TRBD1 matches at 7 bases. The sequence derives from a woman in her late teens or twenties who had recovered from COVID-19. The sequenced sample was PBMCs or T cells enriched from blood (not recorded which). The CDR3 DNA follows: TGTGCCAGCAGCCGTACAGGGACAGCTAACTATGGCTACACCTTC. It codes for CASSRTGTANYGYTF.